This note documents a single T cell receptor beta chain sequence. Authors' methods: Reference gene primer amplification gave nucleated cell count estimates. Profiling relied on immunoSEQ multiplex PCR, and the TCRdb table lists in-frame clones only, not all of them. The V and J calls and clone size come from that table; D and trimming were worked out from the DNA. The data hold a few hundred thousand clones, with roughly 91% observed a single time. Assignments of participants to cohorts depended upon their own reported clinical history. These data originate in a study of blood T cell repertoires in COVID-19. Germline V gene data show CDR1 as MRHNA and CDR2 as SNTAGT. The CDR3 contains 15 residues. The ends lost 6 bases at V and 1 base at J; junction bases unmatched: 7.

Material: PBMCs or T cells enriched from blood (not recorded which). This clonotype was sampled from a woman in her 30s who had recovered from COVID-19. The chain has TRBV6-4 and TRBJ1-1; 8 bases fit TRBD1. DNA for the CDR3: TGTGCCAGCAGAGATTCAGGGGGCGCGAACACTGAAGCTTTCTTT. Translation: CASRDSGGANTEAFF.